The 7 T cell receptor beta chains reported below all come from one sample, sequenced in a study of cytomegalovirus exposure and HLA in healthy donors. This PCR relied on a set of 60 Vbeta primers and 13 Jbeta primers. Generated by immunoSEQ multiplex PCR, the TCRdb table keeps only in-frame clones and is missing some. Of 100,000 to 150,000 clones listed, around 77% are singletons. Sequenced material: PBMCs. The receptors originated from a man aged 18 to 29 in good health and CMV-seropositive.

This chain uses TRBV28 with TRBJ2-2; TRBD1 agrees at 8 bases. Germline lookup yields CDR1 MDHEN and CDR2 SYDVKM. Germline trimming cut 3 bases from V and 6 bases from J; bases unmatched to any gene: 3. The length of the CDR3 is 14 residues. The CDR3: CASSFTGGAGELFF. Here the CDR3 DNA reads TGTGCCAGCAGTTTTACAGGGGGAGCCGGGGAGCTGTTTTTT.

The CDR3 region has the DNA TGTGCCAGTAGTATACTTGCGGGAGTAGGAGAGCAGTACTTC. It codes for CASSILAGVGEQYF. The rearrangement links TRBV19 to TRBJ2-7; 7 bases align to TRBD2. The CDR3 covers 14 residues. Germline V CDR1 and CDR2: LNHDA, SQIVND (reference sequence). V dropped 2 bases and J dropped 7; count of bases not matched to a gene: 8.

The rearrangement joins TRBV6-5 to TRBJ1-2; D unclear. Between the trimmed V and J ends, which lost 5 bases and 4 bases, there was a span of 11 bases. Germline CDR1 MNHEY, CDR2 SVGAGI. The CDR3 is 13 residues long. CDR3 loop: CASSKAGFYGYTF. The DNA of the CDR3 is TGTGCCAGCAGTAAGGCGGGGTTCTATGGCTACACCTTC.

The V gene is TRBV6-1, the J gene TRBJ2-5, with D perhaps TRBD2 (5 bases). Germline values: CDR1 MNHNS, CDR2 SASEGT. CDR3 length equals 14 residues. V gave up 6 bases and J gave up 3 bases, with 14 bases separating them. CDR3 region: CASSPGMREETQYF. CDR3 coding DNA: TGTGCCAGCAGCCCCGGGATGCGAGAAGAGACCCAGTACTTC.

The chain uses TRBV27 and TRBJ1-3; perhaps TRBD1 as D (5 bases). Between the trimmed V and J ends, which lost 5 bases and 2 bases, there was a span of 10 bases. Germline V gene sequence: CDR1 MNHEY, CDR2 SMNVEV (reference sequence). The CDR3 extends over 14 amino acids. CDR3: CASSKGVAGNTIYF. CDR3 bases: TGTGCCAGCAGTAAAGGGGTGGCTGGAAACACCATATATTTT.

This clone was seen ten or more times. V and J are TRBV2 and TRBJ2-7, with 7 bases fitting TRBD1. Per the germline V gene, CDR1 is SNHLY and CDR2 is FYNNEI. The CDR3 has 14 amino acids. J was trimmed by 3 bases and V by 8 bases; bases with no gene match: 10. The CDR3 DNA sequence: TGTGCCAGCTGGGGTTCACAGGGGAACTACGAGCAGTACTTC. It specifies CASWGSQGNYEQYF.

The CDR3: CASSVVAGVGETQYF. The DNA of the CDR3 is TGCGCCAGCAGCGTAGTAGCGGGAGTAGGTGAGACCCAGTACTTC. The chain couples TRBV5-1 to TRBJ2-5; 9 positions agree with TRBD2. With 4 bases clipped from V and 5 bases from J, the junction kept 9 bases outside the gene matches. Looked up from germline, CDR1 is SGHRS and CDR2 is YFSETQ. The CDR3 is 15 amino acids.